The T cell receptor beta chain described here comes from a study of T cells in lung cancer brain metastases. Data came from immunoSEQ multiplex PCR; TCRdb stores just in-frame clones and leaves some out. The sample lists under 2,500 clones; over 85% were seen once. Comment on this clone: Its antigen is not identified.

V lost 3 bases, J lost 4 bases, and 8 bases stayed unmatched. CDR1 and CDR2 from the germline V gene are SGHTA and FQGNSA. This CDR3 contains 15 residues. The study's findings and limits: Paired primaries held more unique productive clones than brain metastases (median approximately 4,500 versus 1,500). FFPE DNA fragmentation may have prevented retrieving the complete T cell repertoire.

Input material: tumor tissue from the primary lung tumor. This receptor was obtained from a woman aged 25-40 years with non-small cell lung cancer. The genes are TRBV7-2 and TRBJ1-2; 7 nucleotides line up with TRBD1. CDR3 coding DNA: TGTGCCAGCAGCTTGGGGGGAGGGGGCGGCTATGGCTACACCTTC. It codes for CASSLGGGGGYGYTF.